Listed below are T cell receptor beta chains from one sample, sequenced in a study of beta chain features in type 1 diabetes. The table came from immunoSEQ multiplex PCR; TCRdb's copy has only in-frame clones and leaves some out. The table has about 130,000 clones, roughly a tenth seen once. The sequencing sample was made of central memory CD4+ T cells from blood. These receptors originate from a man in his late teens or twenties in good health. The CDR3 runs from the conserved cysteine through the conserved F or W. The order of the fields is clone size, D gene, J gene, V gene, CDR3 DNA, CDR3 protein. A D gene is named only where the DNA matches it firmly. Some rows have no size entry. The others give once, few or many, or a class for an expanded clone.

clone size: few
D gene: -
J gene: TRBJ2-5
V gene: TRBV2
CDR3 DNA: TGTGCCAGCCGGCTGGGGGGAGAGACCCAGTACTTC
CDR3 protein: CASRLGGETQYF

clone size: -
D gene: TRBD2
J gene: TRBJ2-1
V gene: TRBV10-2
CDR3 DNA: TGCGCCAGCCTGACTAGCGGGGGGTCAAATGAGCAGTTCTTC
CDR3 protein: CASLTSGGSNEQFF

clone size: few
D gene: -
J gene: TRBJ1-1
V gene: TRBV19
CDR3 DNA: TGTGCCAGTAGTATAACGGGACATTCGAACACTGAAGCTTTCTTT
CDR3 protein: CASSITGHSNTEAFF

clone size: few
D gene: -
J gene: TRBJ2-1
V gene: TRBV5-1
CDR3 DNA: TGCGCCAGCAGCCCAACACAGCCCGGGAACAATGAGCAGTTCTTC
CDR3 protein: CASSPTQPGNNEQFF

clone size: -
D gene: TRBD1
J gene: TRBJ1-2
V gene: TRBV5-1
CDR3 DNA: TGCGCCAGCAGCTTGGGATGGACAGGGGAAGGCTACACCTTC
CDR3 protein: CASSLGWTGEGYTF

clone size: -
D gene: TRBD1
J gene: TRBJ1-1
V gene: TRBV5-4
CDR3 DNA: TGTGCCAGCAGCCGACAGGGGGCTGTGGACGCTTTCTTT
CDR3 protein: CASSRQGAVDAFF

clone size: -
D gene: -
J gene: TRBJ2-7
V gene: TRBV11-3
CDR3 DNA: TGTGCCAGCAGCTTAGAGGGACTCGGCGAGCAGTACTTC
CDR3 protein: CASSLEGLGEQYF

clone size: -
D gene: -
J gene: TRBJ1-5
V gene: TRBV5-6
CDR3 DNA: TGTGCCAGCAGCTTGGGTACTAATCAGCCCCAGCATTTT
CDR3 protein: CASSLGTNQPQHF

clone size: few
D gene: TRBD1
J gene: TRBJ2-7
V gene: TRBV5-6
CDR3 DNA: TGTGCCAGCAGCTTCCCCGGACAGGGGTCCTACGAGCAGTACTTC
CDR3 protein: CASSFPGQGSYEQYF

clone size: -
D gene: TRBD2
J gene: TRBJ2-7
V gene: TRBV7-2
CDR3 DNA: TGTGCCAGCAGCCAAGGGCTAGCGGGTAACGAGCAGTACTTC
CDR3 protein: CASSQGLAGNEQYF

clone size: -
D gene: -
J gene: TRBJ1-1
V gene: TRBV7-2
CDR3 DNA: TGTGCCAGCAGCCCACAGGGAGGGAGGACTGAAGCTTTCTTT
CDR3 protein: CASSPQGGRTEAFF

clone size: -
D gene: TRBD2
J gene: TRBJ2-5
V gene: TRBV9
CDR3 DNA: TGTGCCAGCAGCGTAGGGACTAGCGGGGAGACCCAGTACTTC
CDR3 protein: CASSVGTSGETQYF

clone size: -
D gene: TRBD1
J gene: TRBJ1-6
V gene: TRBV6-6
CDR3 DNA: TGTGCCAGCAGCCCCGGACAGGGGCCGGGACACTTT
CDR3 protein: CASSPGQGPGHF

clone size: many
D gene: -
J gene: TRBJ2-3
V gene: TRBV7-2
CDR3 DNA: TGTGCCAGCAGCTTAGCTGCCAGGGGCACAGATACGCAGTATTTT
CDR3 protein: CASSLAARGTDTQYF

clone size: -
D gene: TRBD1
J gene: TRBJ2-1
V gene: TRBV4-1
CDR3 DNA: TGCGCCAGCAGCCAACCTCGGGACAGCAACTACAATGAGCAGTTCTTC
CDR3 protein: CASSQPRDSNYNEQFF

clone size: -
D gene: TRBD1
J gene: TRBJ1-2
V gene: TRBV7-7
CDR3 DNA: TGTGCCAGCAGCTTAGGGACAGGGTATGGCTACACCTTC
CDR3 protein: CASSLGTGYGYTF

clone size: few
D gene: -
J gene: TRBJ2-5
V gene: TRBV7-8
CDR3 DNA: TGTGCCAGCAGCCCTACCTCTAGCCGAGAGACCCAGTACTTC
CDR3 protein: CASSPTSSRETQYF

clone size: few
D gene: -
J gene: TRBJ2-2
V gene: TRBV6-6
CDR3 DNA: TGTGCCAGCAGCTCACATATCGGGGAGCTGTTTTTT
CDR3 protein: CASSSHIGELFF

clone size: -
D gene: TRBD1
J gene: TRBJ2-5
V gene: TRBV10-3
CDR3 DNA: TGTGCCATCAGGGGACAGGGCCAGGAGACCCAGTACTTC
CDR3 protein: CAIRGQGQETQYF

clone size: -
D gene: -
J gene: TRBJ1-5
V gene: TRBV28
CDR3 DNA: TGTGCCAGCACCAAAGCGGGACGGGGGGATCAGCCCCAGCATTTT
CDR3 protein: CASTKAGRGDQPQHF

clone size: few
D gene: TRBD1
J gene: TRBJ2-7
V gene: TRBV7-2
CDR3 DNA: TGTGCCAGCAGCATGGACAGGGCCTACGAGCAGTACTTC
CDR3 protein: CASSMDRAYEQYF

clone size: -
D gene: TRBD1
J gene: TRBJ2-2
V gene: TRBV4-1
CDR3 DNA: TGCGCCAGCAGCCAACAGGGGGTTACCGGGGAGCTGTTTTTT
CDR3 protein: CASSQQGVTGELFF

clone size: few
D gene: TRBD1
J gene: TRBJ1-2
V gene: TRBV27
CDR3 DNA: TGTGCCAGCAGTTTTGGTACGGACAGGGCGGCTGGCTACACCTTC
CDR3 protein: CASSFGTDRAAGYTF

clone size: -
D gene: -
J gene: TRBJ1-5
V gene: TRBV6-5
CDR3 DNA: TGTGCCAGCAGTTCCGACAGATACCAGCCCCAGCATTTT
CDR3 protein: CASSSDRYQPQHF

clone size: many
D gene: TRBD1
J gene: TRBJ2-7
V gene: TRBV6-6
CDR3 DNA: TGTGCCAGCAGTTACCAGGACAGGGGCAACGAGCAGTACTTC
CDR3 protein: CASSYQDRGNEQYF

clone size: -
D gene: TRBD2
J gene: TRBJ2-3
V gene: TRBV2
CDR3 DNA: TGTGCCAGCAGGACTAGCGGAACAGATACGCAGTATTTT
CDR3 protein: CASRTSGTDTQYF

clone size: few
D gene: -
J gene: TRBJ1-6
V gene: TRBV28
CDR3 DNA: TGTGCCAGCAGCATGGCAGGGATCGTCGCTCCCCTCCACTTT
CDR3 protein: CASSMAGIVAPLHF

clone size: few
D gene: -
J gene: TRBJ1-1
V gene: TRBV19
CDR3 DNA: TGTGCCAGTAGTTGGGGGCAGATGAACACTGAAGCTTTCTTT
CDR3 protein: CASSWGQMNTEAFF

clone size: many
D gene: TRBD2
J gene: TRBJ2-5
V gene: TRBV30
CDR3 DNA: TGTGCCTGGGCCGGCGGGGGACAAGAGACCCAGTACTTC
CDR3 protein: CAWAGGGQETQYF

clone size: few
D gene: TRBD2
J gene: TRBJ2-7
V gene: TRBV7-9
CDR3 DNA: TGTGCCAGCAGTTCAACCGGGACTAGGGGCTACGAGCAGTACTTC
CDR3 protein: CASSSTGTRGYEQYF

clone size: few
D gene: TRBD1
J gene: TRBJ1-5
V gene: TRBV6-5
CDR3 DNA: TGTGCCAGCAGGACAGGGTCGGGCAATCAGCCCCAGCATTTT
CDR3 protein: CASRTGSGNQPQHF